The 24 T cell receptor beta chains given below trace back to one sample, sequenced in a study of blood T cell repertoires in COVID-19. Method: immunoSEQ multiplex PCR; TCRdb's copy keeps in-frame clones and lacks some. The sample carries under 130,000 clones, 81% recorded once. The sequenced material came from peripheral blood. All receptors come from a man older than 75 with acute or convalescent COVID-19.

In DNA form, the CDR3 reads TGTGCCAGCACCCCGGGACAGGTTAGCTCCTACGAGCAGTACTTC. Amino acids: CASTPGQVSSYEQYF. The chain couples TRBV11-2 to TRBJ2-7; 8 positions match TRBD1. Trimming cost V 7 bases and J 0 bases; bases outside gene matches: 8. Germline-derived CDR1 and CDR2 are SGHAT and FQNNGV. CDR3 size: 15 residues.

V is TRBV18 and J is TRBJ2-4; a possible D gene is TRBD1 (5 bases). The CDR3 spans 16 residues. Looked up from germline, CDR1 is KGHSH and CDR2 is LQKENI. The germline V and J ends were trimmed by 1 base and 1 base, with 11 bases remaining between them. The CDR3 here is CASSPRQITAKNIQYF. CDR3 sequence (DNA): TGTGCCAGCTCACCACGACAGATTACGGCCAAAAACATTCAGTACTTC.

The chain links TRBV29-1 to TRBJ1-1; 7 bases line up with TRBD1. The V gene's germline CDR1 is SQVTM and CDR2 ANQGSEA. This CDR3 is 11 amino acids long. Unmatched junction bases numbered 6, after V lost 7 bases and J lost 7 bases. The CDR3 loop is CSAGQVDEAFF. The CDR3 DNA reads TGCAGCGCTGGACAGGTAGATGAAGCTTTCTTT.

The CDR3 sequence is CAISAQLVNEQYF. As DNA, the CDR3 is TGTGCCATCAGTGCTCAACTAGTCAACGAGCAGTACTTC. This chain joins TRBV10-3 and TRBJ2-7; tentative D call: TRBD2 (5 bases). V was trimmed by 4 bases and J by 5 bases, leaving 12 bases between them. The germline gives CDR1 ENHRY, CDR2 SYGVKD. The CDR3 length is 13 residues.

The CDR3 nucleotides are TGTGCCAGCAGTTACGGAGGCGAGGCTGAAAAACTGTTTTTT. Translating gives CASSYGGEAEKLFF. The chain combines TRBV6-6 with TRBJ1-4; D call uncertain. V dropped 2 bases and J dropped 7 bases, with 11 bases sitting between them. The CDR3 length is 14 residues. In germline, CDR1 is MNHNY, CDR2 SVGAGI (reference sequence).

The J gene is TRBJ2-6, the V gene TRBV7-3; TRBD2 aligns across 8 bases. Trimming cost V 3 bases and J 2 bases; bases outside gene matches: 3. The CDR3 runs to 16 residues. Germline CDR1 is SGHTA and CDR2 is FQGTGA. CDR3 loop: CASSFYSGTGANVLTF. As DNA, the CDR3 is TGTGCCAGCAGCTTTTATAGCGGGACTGGGGCCAACGTCCTGACTTTC.

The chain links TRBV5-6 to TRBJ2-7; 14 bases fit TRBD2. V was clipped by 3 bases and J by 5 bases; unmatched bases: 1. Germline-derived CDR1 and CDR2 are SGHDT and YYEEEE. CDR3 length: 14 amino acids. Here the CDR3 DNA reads TGTGCCAGCAGCTCGGGACTAGCGGGAGACGAGCAGTACTTC. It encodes CASSSGLAGDEQYF.

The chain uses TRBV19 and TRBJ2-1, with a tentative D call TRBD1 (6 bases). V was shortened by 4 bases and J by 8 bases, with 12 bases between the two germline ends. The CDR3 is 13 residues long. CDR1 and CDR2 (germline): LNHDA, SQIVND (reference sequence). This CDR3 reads CASSSLQGDEQFF. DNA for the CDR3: TGTGCCAGTAGTAGCCTACAGGGCGATGAGCAGTTCTTC. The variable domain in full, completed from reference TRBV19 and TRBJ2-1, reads DGGITQSPKYLFRKEGQNVTLSCEQNLNHDAMYWYRQDPGQGLRLIYYSQIVNDFQKGDIAEGYSVSREKKESFPLTVTSAQKNPTAFYLCASSSLQGDEQFFGPGTRLTVL.

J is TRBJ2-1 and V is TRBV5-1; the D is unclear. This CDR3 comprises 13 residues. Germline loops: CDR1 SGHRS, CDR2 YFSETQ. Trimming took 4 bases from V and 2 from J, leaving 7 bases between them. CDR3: CASSPGTYNEQFF. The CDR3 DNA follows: TGCGCCAGCAGCCCAGGTACCTACAATGAGCAGTTCTTC.

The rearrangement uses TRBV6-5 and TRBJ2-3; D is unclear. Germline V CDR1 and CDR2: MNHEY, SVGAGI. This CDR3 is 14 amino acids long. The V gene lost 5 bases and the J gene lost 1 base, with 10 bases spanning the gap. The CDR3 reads CASSTGTGTDTQYF. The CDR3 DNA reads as TGTGCCAGCAGTACGGGTACCGGCACAGATACGCAGTATTTT.

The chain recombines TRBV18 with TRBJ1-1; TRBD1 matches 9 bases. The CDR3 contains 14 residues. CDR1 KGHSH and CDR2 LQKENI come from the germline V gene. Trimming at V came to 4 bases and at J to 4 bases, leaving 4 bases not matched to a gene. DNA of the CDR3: TGTGCCAGCTCACTTTGGGACAGGGTCACTGAAGCTTTCTTT. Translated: CASSLWDRVTEAFF.

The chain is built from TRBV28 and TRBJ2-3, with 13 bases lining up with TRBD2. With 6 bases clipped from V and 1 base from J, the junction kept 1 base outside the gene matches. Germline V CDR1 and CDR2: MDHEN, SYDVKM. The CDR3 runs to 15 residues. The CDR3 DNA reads TGTGCCAGCAGAGGGACTAGCGGGGGCACAGATACGCAGTATTTT. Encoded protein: CASRGTSGGTDTQYF.

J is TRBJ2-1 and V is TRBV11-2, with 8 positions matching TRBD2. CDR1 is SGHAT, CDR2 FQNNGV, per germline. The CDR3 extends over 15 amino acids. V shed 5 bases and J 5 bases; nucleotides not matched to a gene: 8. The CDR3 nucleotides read TGTGCCAGCAGCCCCAGCGGGAGTCCCCACAATGAGCAGTTCTTC. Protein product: CASSPSGSPHNEQFF.

The CDR3 sequence: CASSAGRLAGVLGNEQFF. Written as DNA, the CDR3 is TGTGCCAGCAGTGCTGGTCGCCTAGCGGGAGTCCTAGGCAATGAGCAGTTCTTC. This chain links TRBV28 with TRBJ2-1; 10 positions match TRBD2. Trimming took 5 bases from V and 6 from J; bases not matched to a gene: 16. Germline V CDR1 and CDR2: MDHEN, SYDVKM. The CDR3 contains 18 residues.

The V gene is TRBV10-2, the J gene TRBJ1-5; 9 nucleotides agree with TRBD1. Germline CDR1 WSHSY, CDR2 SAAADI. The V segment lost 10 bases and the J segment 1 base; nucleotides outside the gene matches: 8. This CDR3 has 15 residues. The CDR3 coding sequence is TGCGCCACCTTGGGGGACAGGGCCAGCAATCAGCCCCAGCATTTT. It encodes CATLGDRASNQPQHF.

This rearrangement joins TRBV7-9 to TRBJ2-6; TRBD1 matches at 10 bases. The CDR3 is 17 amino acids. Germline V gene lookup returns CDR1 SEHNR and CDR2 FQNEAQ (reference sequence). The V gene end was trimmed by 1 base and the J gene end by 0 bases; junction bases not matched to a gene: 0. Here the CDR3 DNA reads TGTGCCAGCAGCTTAGGGACAGGGGGCTCTGGGGCCAACGTCCTGACTTTC. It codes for CASSLGTGGSGANVLTF.

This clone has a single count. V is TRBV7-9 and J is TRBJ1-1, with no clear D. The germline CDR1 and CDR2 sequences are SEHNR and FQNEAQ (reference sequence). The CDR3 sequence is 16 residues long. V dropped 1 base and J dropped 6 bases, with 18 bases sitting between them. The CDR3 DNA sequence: TGTGCCAGCAGCTTAGACTCGGCACCTAGACTCGCTGAAGCTTTCTTT. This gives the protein CASSLDSAPRLAEAFF. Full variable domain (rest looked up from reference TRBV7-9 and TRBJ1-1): DTGVSQNPRHKITKRGQNVTFRCDPISEHNRLYWYRQTLGQGPEFLTYFQNEAQLEKSRLLSDRFSAERPKGSFSTLEIQRTEQGDSAMYLCASSLDSAPRLAEAFFGQGTRLTVV.

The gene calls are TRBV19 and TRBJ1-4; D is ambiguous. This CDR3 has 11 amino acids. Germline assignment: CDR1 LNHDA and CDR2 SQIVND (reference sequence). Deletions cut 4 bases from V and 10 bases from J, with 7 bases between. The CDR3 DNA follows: TGTGCCAGTAGTACCCTAGGAAAACTGTTTTTT. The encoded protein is CASSTLGKLFF.

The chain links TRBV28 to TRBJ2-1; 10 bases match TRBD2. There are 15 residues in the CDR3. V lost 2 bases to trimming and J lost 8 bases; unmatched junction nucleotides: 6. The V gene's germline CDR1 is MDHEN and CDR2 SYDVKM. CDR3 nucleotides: TGTGCCAGCAGTTTAATCCGAGCGGGAGGGGATGAGCAGTTCTTC. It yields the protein CASSLIRAGGDEQFF.

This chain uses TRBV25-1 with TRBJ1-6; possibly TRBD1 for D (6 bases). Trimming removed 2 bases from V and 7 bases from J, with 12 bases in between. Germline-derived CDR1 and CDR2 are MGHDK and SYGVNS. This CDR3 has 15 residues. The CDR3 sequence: CASSEMTGANSPLHF. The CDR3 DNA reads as TGTGCCAGCAGTGAAATGACAGGTGCGAATTCACCCCTCCACTTT.

The chain's CDR3 is CASSVWSYNEQFF. The CDR3 DNA is TGTGCCAGCAGTGTTTGGAGCTACAATGAGCAGTTCTTC. The V and J genes are TRBV2 and TRBJ2-1; no clear D. V lost 4 bases to trimming and J lost 3 bases, with 7 bases between them. CDR1 is SNHLY and CDR2 is FYNNEI in the germline V gene. The CDR3 has 13 residues.

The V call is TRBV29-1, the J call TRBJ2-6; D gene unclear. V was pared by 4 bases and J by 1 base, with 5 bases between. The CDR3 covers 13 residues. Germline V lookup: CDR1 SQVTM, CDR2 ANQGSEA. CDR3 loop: CSVALSGANVLTF. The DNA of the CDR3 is TGCAGCGTTGCTTTGTCTGGGGCCAACGTCCTGACTTTC.

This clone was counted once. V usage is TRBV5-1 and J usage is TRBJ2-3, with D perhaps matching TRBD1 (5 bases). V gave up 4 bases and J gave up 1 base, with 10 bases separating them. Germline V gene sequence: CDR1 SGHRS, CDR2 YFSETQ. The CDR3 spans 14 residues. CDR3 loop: CASSVQGGTDTQYF. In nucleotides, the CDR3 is TGCGCCAGCAGCGTCCAGGGTGGCACAGATACGCAGTATTTT.

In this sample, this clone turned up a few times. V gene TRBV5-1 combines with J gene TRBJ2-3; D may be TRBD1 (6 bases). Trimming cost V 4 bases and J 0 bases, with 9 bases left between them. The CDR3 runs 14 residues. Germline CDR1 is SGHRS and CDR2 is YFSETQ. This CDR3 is CASSIGQSTDTQYF. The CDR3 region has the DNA TGCGCCAGCAGCATAGGACAGAGCACAGATACGCAGTATTTT.